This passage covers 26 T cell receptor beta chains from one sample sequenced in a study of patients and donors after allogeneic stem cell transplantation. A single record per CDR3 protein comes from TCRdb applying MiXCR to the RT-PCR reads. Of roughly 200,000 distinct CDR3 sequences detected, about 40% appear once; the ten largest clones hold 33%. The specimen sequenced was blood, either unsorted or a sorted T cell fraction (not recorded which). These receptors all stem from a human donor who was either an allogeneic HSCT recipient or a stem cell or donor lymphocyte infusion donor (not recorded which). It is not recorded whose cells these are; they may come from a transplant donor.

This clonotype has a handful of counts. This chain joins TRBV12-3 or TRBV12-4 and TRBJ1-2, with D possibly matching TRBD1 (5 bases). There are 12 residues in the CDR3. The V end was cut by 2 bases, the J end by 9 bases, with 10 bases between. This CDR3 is CASSLKGTRYTF. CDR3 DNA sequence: TGTGCCAGCAGTTTAAAGGGGACCCGCTACACCTTC.

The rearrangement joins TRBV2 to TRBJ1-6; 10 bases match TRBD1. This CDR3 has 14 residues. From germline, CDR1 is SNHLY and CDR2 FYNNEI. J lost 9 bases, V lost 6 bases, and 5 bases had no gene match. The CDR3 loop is CASRGTGVGSPLHF. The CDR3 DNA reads TGTGCCAGCAGGGGGACAGGGGTAGGTTCACCCCTCCACTTT.

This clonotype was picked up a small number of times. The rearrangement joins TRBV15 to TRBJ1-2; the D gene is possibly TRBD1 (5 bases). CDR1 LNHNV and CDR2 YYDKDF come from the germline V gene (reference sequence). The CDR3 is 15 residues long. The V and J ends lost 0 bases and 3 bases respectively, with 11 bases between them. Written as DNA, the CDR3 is TGTGCCACCAGCAGAGATAGGGGCTTCGACTATGGCTACACCTTC. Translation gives CATSRDRGFDYGYTF.

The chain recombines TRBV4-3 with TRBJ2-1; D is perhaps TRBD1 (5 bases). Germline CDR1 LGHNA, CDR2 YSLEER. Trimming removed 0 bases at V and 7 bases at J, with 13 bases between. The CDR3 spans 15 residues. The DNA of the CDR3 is TGCGCCAGCAGCCAAGACAGGGATGTGAGGAATGAGCAGTTCTTC. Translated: CASSQDRDVRNEQFF.

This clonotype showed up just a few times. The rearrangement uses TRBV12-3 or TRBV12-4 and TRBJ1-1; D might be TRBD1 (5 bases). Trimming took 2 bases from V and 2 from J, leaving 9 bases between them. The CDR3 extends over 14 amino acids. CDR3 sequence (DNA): TGTGCCAGCAGTTTAAGTGACAGTAACACTGAAGCTTTCTTT. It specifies CASSLSDSNTEAFF.

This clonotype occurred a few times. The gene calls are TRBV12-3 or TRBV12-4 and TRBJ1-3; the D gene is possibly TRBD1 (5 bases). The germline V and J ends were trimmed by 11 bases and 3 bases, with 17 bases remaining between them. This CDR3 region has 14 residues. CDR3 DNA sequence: TGTGCCCTGGGGCTGGGGCCGAGTGGAAACACCATATATTTT. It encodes CALGLGPSGNTIYF.

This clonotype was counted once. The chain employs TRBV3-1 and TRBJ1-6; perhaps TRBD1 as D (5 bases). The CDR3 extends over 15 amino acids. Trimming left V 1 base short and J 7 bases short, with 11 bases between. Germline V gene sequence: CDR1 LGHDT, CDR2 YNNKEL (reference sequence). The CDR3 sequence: CASSQVGTANSPLHF. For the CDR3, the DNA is TGTGCCAGCAGCCAAGTCGGGACTGCCAATTCACCCCTCCACTTT.

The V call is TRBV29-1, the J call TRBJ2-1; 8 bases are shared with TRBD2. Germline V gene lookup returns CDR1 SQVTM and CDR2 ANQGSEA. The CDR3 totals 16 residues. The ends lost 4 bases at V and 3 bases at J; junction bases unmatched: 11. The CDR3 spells CSVGGLAGVDYNEQFF. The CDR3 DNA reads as TGCAGCGTTGGGGGGCTAGCGGGCGTAGACTACAATGAGCAGTTCTTC.

CDR3 nucleotide sequence: TGTGCCAGCAGTTTGCTGGGTTACGGGGAGCTGTTTTTT. Translation gives CASSLLGYGELFF. V usage is TRBV12-3 or TRBV12-4 and J usage is TRBJ2-2, with no clear D. CDR3 length equals 13 residues. V lost 3 bases, J lost 7 bases, and 9 bases lay in between.

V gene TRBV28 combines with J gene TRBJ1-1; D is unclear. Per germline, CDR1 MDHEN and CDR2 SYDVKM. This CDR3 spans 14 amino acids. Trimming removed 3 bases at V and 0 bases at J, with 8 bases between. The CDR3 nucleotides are TGTGCCAGCAGTTTCGAGTCCGTGAACACTGAAGCTTTCTTT. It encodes CASSFESVNTEAFF.

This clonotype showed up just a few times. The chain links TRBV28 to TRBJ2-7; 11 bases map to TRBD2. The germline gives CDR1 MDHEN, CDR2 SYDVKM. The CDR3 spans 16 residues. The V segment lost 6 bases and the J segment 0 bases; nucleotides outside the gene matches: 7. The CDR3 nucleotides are TGTGCCAGCAGAATGGGACTAGCGGAAACCTCCTACGAGCAGTACTTC. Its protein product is CASRMGLAETSYEQYF.

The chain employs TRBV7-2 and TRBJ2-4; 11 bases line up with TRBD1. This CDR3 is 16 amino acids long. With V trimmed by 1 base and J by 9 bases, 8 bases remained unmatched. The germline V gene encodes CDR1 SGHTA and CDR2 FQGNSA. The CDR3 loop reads CASSLVGQGAPSIQYF. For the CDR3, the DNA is TGTGCCAGCAGCTTAGTAGGACAGGGGGCGCCTAGCATTCAGTACTTC.

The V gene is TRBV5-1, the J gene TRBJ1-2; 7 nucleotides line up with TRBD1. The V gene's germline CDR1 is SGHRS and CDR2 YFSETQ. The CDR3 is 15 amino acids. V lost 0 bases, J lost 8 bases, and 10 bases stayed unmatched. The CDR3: CASSLGDRVSSGYTF. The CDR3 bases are TGCGCCAGCAGCTTGGGAGACAGGGTGAGCAGCGGCTACACCTTC.

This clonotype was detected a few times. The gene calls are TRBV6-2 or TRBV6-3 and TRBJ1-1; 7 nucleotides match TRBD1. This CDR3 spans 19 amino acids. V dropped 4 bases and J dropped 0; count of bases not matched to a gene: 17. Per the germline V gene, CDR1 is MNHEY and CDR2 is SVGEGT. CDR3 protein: CASSCRDLGTAFLNTEAFF. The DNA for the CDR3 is TGTGCCAGCAGTTGCCGGGACCTCGGGACAGCATTTCTGAACACTGAAGCTTTCTTT.

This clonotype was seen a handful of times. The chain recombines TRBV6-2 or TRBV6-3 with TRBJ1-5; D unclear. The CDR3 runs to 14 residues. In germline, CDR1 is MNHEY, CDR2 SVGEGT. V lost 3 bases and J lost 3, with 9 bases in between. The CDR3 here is CASSYRADNQPQHF. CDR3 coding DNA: TGTGCCAGCAGTTATAGGGCAGACAATCAGCCCCAGCATTTT.

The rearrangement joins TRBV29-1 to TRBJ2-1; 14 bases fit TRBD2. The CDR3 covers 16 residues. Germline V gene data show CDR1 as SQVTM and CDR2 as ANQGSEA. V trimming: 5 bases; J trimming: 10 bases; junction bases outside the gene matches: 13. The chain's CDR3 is CSVTHGTSGSWREQFF. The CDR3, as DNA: TGCAGCGTTACCCACGGGACTAGCGGGAGTTGGCGGGAGCAGTTCTTC.

CDR3 in DNA: TGTGCCAGCAGCCCCCCGGGGAGGGGGCAGCACGAGCAGTACTTC. Translation gives CASSPPGRGQHEQYF. The chain links TRBV4-2 to TRBJ2-7; the D call may be TRBD1 or TRBD2 (7 bases each). The CDR3 is made up of 15 amino acids. The V gene lost 4 bases and the J gene lost 5 bases, with 18 bases spanning the gap. Germline V gene data show CDR1 as LGHNA and CDR2 as YNFKEQ.

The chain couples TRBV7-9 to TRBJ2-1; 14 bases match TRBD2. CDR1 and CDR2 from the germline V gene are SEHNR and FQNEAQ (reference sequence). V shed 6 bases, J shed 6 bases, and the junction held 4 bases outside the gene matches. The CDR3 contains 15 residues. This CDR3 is CASSLTSGRGNEQFF. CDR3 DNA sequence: TGTGCCAGCAGTTTGACTAGCGGGAGGGGCAATGAGCAGTTCTTC.

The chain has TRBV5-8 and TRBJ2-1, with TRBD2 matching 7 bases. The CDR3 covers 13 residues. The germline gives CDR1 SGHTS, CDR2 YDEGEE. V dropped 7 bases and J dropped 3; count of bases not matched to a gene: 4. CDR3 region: CASGGSFYNEQFF. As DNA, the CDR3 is TGTGCCAGCGGCGGGAGCTTCTACAATGAGCAGTTCTTC.

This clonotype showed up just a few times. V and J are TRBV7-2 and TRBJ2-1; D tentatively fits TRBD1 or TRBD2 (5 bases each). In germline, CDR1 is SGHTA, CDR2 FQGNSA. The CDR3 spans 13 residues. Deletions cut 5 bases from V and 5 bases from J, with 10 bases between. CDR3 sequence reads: CASSTGTNNEQFF. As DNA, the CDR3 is TGTGCCAGCAGCACTGGGACCAACAATGAGCAGTTCTTC.

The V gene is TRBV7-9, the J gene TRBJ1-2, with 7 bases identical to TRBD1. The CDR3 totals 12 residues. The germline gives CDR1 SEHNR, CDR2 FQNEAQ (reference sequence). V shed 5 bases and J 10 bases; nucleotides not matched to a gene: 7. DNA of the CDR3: TGTGCCAGCAGCGCCCAGGGGGGCGTCTACACCTTC. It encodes CASSAQGGVYTF.

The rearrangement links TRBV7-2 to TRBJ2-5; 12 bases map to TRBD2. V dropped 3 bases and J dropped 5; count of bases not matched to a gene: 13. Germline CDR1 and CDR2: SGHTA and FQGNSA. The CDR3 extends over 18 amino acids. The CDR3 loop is CASSFLGLAGTRPETQYF. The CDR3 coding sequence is TGTGCCAGCAGCTTCTTAGGACTAGCGGGGACACGGCCGGAGACCCAGTACTTC.

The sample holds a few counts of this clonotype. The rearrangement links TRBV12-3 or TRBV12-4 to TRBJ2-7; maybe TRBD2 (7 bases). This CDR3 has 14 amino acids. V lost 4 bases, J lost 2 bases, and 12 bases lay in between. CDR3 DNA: TGTGCCAGCAGTTGGGGGGGCGTCCCCTACGAGCAGTACTTC. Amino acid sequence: CASSWGGVPYEQYF.

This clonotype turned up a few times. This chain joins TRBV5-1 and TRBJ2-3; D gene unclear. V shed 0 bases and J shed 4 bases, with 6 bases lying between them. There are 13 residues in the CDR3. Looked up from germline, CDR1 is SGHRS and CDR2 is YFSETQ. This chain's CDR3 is CASSLAPSDTQYF. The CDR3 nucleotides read TGCGCCAGCAGCTTGGCACCATCAGATACGCAGTATTTT.

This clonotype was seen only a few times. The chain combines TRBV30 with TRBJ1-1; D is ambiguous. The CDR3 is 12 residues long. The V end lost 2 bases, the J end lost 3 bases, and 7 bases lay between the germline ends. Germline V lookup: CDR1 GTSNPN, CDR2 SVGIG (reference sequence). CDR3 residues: CAWSLEDTEAFF. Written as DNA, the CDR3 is TGTGCCTGGAGTCTGGAGGACACTGAAGCTTTCTTT.

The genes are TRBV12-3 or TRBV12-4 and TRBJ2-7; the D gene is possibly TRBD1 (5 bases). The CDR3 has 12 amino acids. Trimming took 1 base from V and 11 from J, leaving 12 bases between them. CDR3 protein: CASSLGGRPEYF. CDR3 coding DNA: TGTGCCAGCAGTTTAGGGGGCAGGCCCGAGTACTTC.